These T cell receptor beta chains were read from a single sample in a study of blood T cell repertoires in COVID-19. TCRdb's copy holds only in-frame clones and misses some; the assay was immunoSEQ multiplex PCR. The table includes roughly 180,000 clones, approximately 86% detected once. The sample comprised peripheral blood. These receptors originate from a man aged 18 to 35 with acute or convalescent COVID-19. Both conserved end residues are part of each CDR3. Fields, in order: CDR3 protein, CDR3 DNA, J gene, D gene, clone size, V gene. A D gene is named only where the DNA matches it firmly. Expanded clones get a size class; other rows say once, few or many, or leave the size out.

CASSAGLFYNEQFF | TGTGCCAGCAGCGCTGGACTCTTCTACAATGAGCAGTTCTTC | TRBJ2-1 | NA | few | TRBV9
CACTPTGNGELFF | TGTGCCTGTACACCGACAGGGAACGGGGAGCTGTTTTTT | TRBJ2-2 | TRBD1 | NA | TRBV30
CASSDRGHSYNSPLHF | TGTGCCAGCTCCGACAGGGGGCACTCCTATAATTCACCCCTCCACTTT | TRBJ1-6 | TRBD1 | NA | TRBV27
CASSLTPSYGYTF | TGTGCCAGCAGCCTCACTCCAAGCTATGGCTACACCTTC | TRBJ1-2 | NA | NA | TRBV3-1/TRBV3-2
CASSYSGDTQYF | TGTGCCAGCAGCTACAGTGGGGATACGCAGTATTTT | TRBJ2-3 | NA | NA | TRBV7-9
CASTLGREAFF | TGTGCCAGCACCTTGGGCAGGGAAGCTTTCTTT | TRBJ1-1 | NA | NA | TRBV7-9
CASTKTGYTGELFF | TGTGCCAGCACAAAAACAGGGTACACCGGGGAGCTGTTTTTT | TRBJ2-2 | NA | once | TRBV2
CASSQGSAGGSYEQYF | TGTGCCAGCAGCCAAGGGTCAGCGGGGGGCTCCTACGAGCAGTACTTC | TRBJ2-7 | TRBD2 | few | TRBV3-1/TRBV3-2
CASSESSVSYGYTF | TGCGCCAGCAGTGAGTCTTCGGTGAGCTATGGCTACACCTTC | TRBJ1-2 | NA | NA | TRBV10-1
CAIRTDIEAFF | TGTGCCATCCGCACAGATATTGAAGCTTTCTTT | TRBJ1-1 | NA | NA | TRBV6-5
CASSSRSHTIYF | TGTGCCAGCAGCTCAAGGAGCCACACCATATATTTT | TRBJ1-3 | NA | once | TRBV11-2
CASSTQGALRTEAFF | TGTGCCAGCTCCACCCAGGGGGCGCTGAGGACTGAAGCTTTCTTT | TRBJ1-1 | TRBD1 | NA | TRBV2
CASSLTTGGANTIYF | TGTGCCAGCAGCTTAACGACAGGGGGAGCAAACACCATATATTTT | TRBJ1-3 | TRBD1 | NA | TRBV7-9
CASSQPRDRHGYTF | TGTGCCAGCAGCCAGCCCCGGGACAGGCATGGCTACACCTTC | TRBJ1-2 | TRBD1 | few | TRBV4-2
CASSLQGRATNEKLFF | TGTGCCAGCAGCCTCCAAGGTCGGGCAACTAATGAAAAACTGTTTTTT | TRBJ1-4 | NA | NA | TRBV7-3
CASGSSGTLTGELFF | TGTGCTAGTGGTTCTTCCGGGACACTAACCGGGGAGCTGTTTTTT | TRBJ2-2 | NA | NA | TRBV12-5
CASSKGVRATNEKLFF | TGTGCCAGCAGTAAAGGGGTCCGTGCAACTAATGAAAAACTGTTTTTT | TRBJ1-4 | NA | few | TRBV25-1
CASSQVGGAGNSPLHF | TGTGCCAGCAGCCAAGTCGGGGGGGCGGGTAATTCACCCCTCCACTTT | TRBJ1-6 | NA | NA | TRBV3-1/TRBV3-2
CASSFLAGSYNEQFF | TGTGCCAGCAGCTTCCTAGCGGGGTCCTACAATGAGCAGTTCTTC | TRBJ2-1 | TRBD2 | NA | TRBV5-4
CASSYGTGAEQYF | TGCGCCAGCAGCTATGGGACAGGGGCCGAGCAGTACTTC | TRBJ2-7 | TRBD1 | NA | TRBV5-1
CASRRQGVRNTEAFF | TGTGCCAGCAGGCGACAGGGGGTACGGAACACTGAAGCTTTCTTT | TRBJ1-1 | TRBD1 | NA | TRBV28
CASRGDRGNSPLHF | TGTGCCAGCAGAGGGGACAGGGGTAATTCACCCCTCCACTTT | TRBJ1-6 | TRBD1 | NA | TRBV3-1/TRBV3-2
CASSDSIDNEQFF | TGTGCCAGCAGCGACTCCATAGACAATGAGCAGTTCTTC | TRBJ2-1 | NA | NA | TRBV9
CASSVGEAGSGEKLFF | TGTGCCAGCAGCGTAGGGGAGGCAGGGTCCGGGGAAAAACTGTTTTTT | TRBJ1-4 | NA | NA | TRBV9
CASSPSGSGYTF | TGTGCCAGCAGCCCGTCAGGTTCTGGCTACACCTTC | TRBJ1-2 | NA | NA | TRBV4-2
CASSLGEVEGNIQYF | TGTGCCAGCAGCTTAGGAGAGGTGGAGGGGAACATTCAGTACTTC | TRBJ2-4 | NA | NA | TRBV7-9
CAWRNKTGGGGYTF | TGTGCCTGGAGAAATAAAACGGGGGGCGGTGGCTACACCTTC | TRBJ1-2 | NA | NA | TRBV30
CASRDPGQYNEKLFF | TGTGCCAGCAGGGACCCGGGACAGTATAATGAAAAACTGTTTTTT | TRBJ1-4 | TRBD1 | NA | TRBV6-6
CAWSVGGGSNEQFF | TGTGCCTGGAGTGTTGGTGGGGGGTCCAATGAGCAGTTCTTC | TRBJ2-1 | NA | NA | TRBV30
CASSQALAAGDTQYF | TGTGCCAGCAGCCAAGCACTAGCTGCCGGAGATACGCAGTATTTT | TRBJ2-3 | NA | NA | TRBV3-1/TRBV3-2
CASSLDAGVGETQYF | TGTGCCAGCAGCTTAGATGCGGGAGTGGGAGAGACCCAGTACTTC | TRBJ2-5 | TRBD2 | NA | TRBV11-1
CASSLDRQGAKPFTYEQYF | TGTGCCAGCAGCTTAGACAGACAGGGGGCCAAGCCGTTTACCTACGAGCAGTACTTC | TRBJ2-7 | TRBD1 | NA | TRBV7-6
CASSSDRSRYEQYF | TGCGCCAGCAGTTCGGACAGGTCGCGCTACGAGCAGTACTTC | TRBJ2-7 | TRBD1 | NA | TRBV5-1
CASSYLGQGNQPQHF | TGTGCCAGCAGTTACTTGGGGCAGGGCAATCAGCCCCAGCATTTT | TRBJ1-5 | NA | once | TRBV6-6
CASSERGNTEAFF | TGTGCCAGCAGTGAAAGGGGGAACACTGAAGCTTTCTTT | TRBJ1-1 | NA | NA | TRBV6-1
CASSEVVGGYEQYF | TGTGCCAGCAGTGAAGTGGTAGGGGGCTACGAGCAGTACTTC | TRBJ2-7 | NA | NA | TRBV6-1
CASSEISLAGEYGYTF | TGTGCCAGCAGTGAAATCAGTCTAGCAGGGGAATATGGCTACACCTTC | TRBJ1-2 | NA | NA | TRBV6-1
CSVAERTGLHEQYF | TGCAGCGTTGCCGAACGGACAGGGCTCCACGAGCAGTACTTC | TRBJ2-7 | TRBD1 | NA | TRBV29-1
CASSYQTGGYGYTF | TGTGCCAGCAGCTATCAGACAGGGGGGTATGGCTACACCTTC | TRBJ1-2 | TRBD1 | NA | TRBV28
CASTAGTDPRDYGYTF | TGCGCCAGCACGGCTGGGACAGACCCTAGGGACTATGGCTACACCTTC | TRBJ1-2 | TRBD1 | NA | TRBV23-1
CAWSPTGHYGYTF | TGTGCCTGGAGTCCTACAGGGCACTATGGCTACACCTTC | TRBJ1-2 | NA | NA | TRBV30
CASTLGASSYNEQFF | TGCGCCAGCACATTGGGGGCGAGCTCCTACAATGAGCAGTTCTTC | TRBJ2-1 | NA | NA | TRBV10-2
CASSLSSGQQYNEQFF | TGTGCCAGCAGCTTATCTTCGGGACAGCAATACAATGAGCAGTTCTTC | TRBJ2-1 | TRBD1 | NA | TRBV7-3
CASSYFGGGYTF | TGTGCCAGCAGTTACTTCGGGGGTGGCTACACCTTC | TRBJ1-2 | NA | NA | TRBV6-5
CASSPSVTAGELFF | TGTGCCAGCTCACCCTCCGTAACAGCCGGGGAGCTGTTTTTT | TRBJ2-2 | NA | NA | TRBV18
CATSRVDRGHTEAFF | TGTGCCACCAGCAGGGTAGACAGGGGGCACACTGAAGCTTTCTTT | TRBJ1-1 | TRBD1 | NA | TRBV15
CATSDNPQTGYYGYTF | TGTGCCACCAGTGATAACCCCCAAACAGGGTACTATGGCTACACCTTC | TRBJ1-2 | NA | NA | TRBV24-1
CASSSTGLAGSNEQFF | TGTGCCAGCAGTTCTACGGGACTAGCGGGGTCCAATGAGCAGTTCTTC | TRBJ2-1 | TRBD2 | NA | TRBV28
CASSSGGARNEQFF | TGTGCCAGCAGCTCCGGGGGGGCTCGGAATGAGCAGTTCTTC | TRBJ2-1 | TRBD2 | once | TRBV11-3
CASSEFFGGGTDTQYF | TGTGCCAGCAGTGAATTTTTCGGGGGGGGCACAGATACGCAGTATTTT | TRBJ2-3 | TRBD2 | NA | TRBV6-1
CAWSPEIWRGTEAFF | TGTGCCTGGAGTCCTGAAATCTGGCGGGGCACTGAAGCTTTCTTT | TRBJ1-1 | NA | few | TRBV30
CACLASSITDTQYF | TGTGCCTGTCTAGCGTCCAGCATCACAGATACGCAGTATTTT | TRBJ2-3 | NA | NA | TRBV30
CASSLRTVVGYTF | TGTGCCAGCAGCCTTCGGACAGTTGTGGGCTACACCTTC | TRBJ1-2 | NA | once | TRBV14
CASSAGGTNYGYTF | TGTGCCAGCTCAGCGGGGGGAACAAACTATGGCTACACCTTC | TRBJ1-2 | NA | NA | TRBV2